This T cell receptor beta chain was identified in a study of blood T cell repertoires in COVID-19. J lost 0 bases, V lost 0 bases, and 5 bases had no gene match. Germline V CDR1 and CDR2: SNHLY, FYNNEI. This CDR3 contains 16 residues. Sequencing used immunoSEQ multiplex PCR; TCRdb keeps in-frame clones, though not all of them. The sample records roughly 140,000 clones, around 80% being singletons. Sample: peripheral blood. The clonotype comes from a man aged 55 to 69 with acute or convalescent COVID-19. The genes are TRBV2 and TRBJ2-7, with 7 bases that match TRBD1. The CDR3 region is CASSEAQDRYSYEQYF. The CDR3 DNA is TGTGCCAGCAGTGAAGCGCAGGACAGGTACTCCTACGAGCAGTACTTC. The entire variable domain, with the rest obtained from reference TRBV2 and TRBJ2-7, is as follows: EPEVTQTPSHQVTQMGQEVILRCVPISNHLYFYWYRQILGQKVEFLVSFYNNEISEKSEIFDDQFSVERPDGSNFTLKIRSTKLEDSAMYFCASSEAQDRYSYEQYFGPGTRLTVT.